This T cell receptor beta chain was obtained from a study of CD4+ T cells in melanoma. As to this clone: The antigen is unknown.

The repertoire was sequenced with immunoSEQ multiplex PCR; TCRdb's copy has only in-frame clones and lacks some. This sample yields about 140,000 clones, of which around 90% are seen a single time; 1.5% belongs to the top ten. General study findings and limits: A reported correlation linked neoantigen-specific CD4+ T cells to CD8+, macrophage and B cell function. Neoantigen-specific CD4+ T cells in melanoma reportedly had diverse differentiation states.

The germline gives CDR1 MNHNY, CDR2 SVGAGI (reference sequence). The CDR3 loop spans 15 amino acids. Between the trimmed V and J ends, which lost 5 bases and 6 bases, there was a span of 17 bases. This TCR derives from a human donor with melanoma. The chain combines TRBV6-6 with TRBJ1-5, with TRBD1 as a possible D gene (5 bases). CDR3 sequence (DNA): TGTGCCAGCAGTCCGGGTAAAGGGGTGCTTCAGCCCCAGCATTTT. This codes for CASSPGKGVLQPQHF.